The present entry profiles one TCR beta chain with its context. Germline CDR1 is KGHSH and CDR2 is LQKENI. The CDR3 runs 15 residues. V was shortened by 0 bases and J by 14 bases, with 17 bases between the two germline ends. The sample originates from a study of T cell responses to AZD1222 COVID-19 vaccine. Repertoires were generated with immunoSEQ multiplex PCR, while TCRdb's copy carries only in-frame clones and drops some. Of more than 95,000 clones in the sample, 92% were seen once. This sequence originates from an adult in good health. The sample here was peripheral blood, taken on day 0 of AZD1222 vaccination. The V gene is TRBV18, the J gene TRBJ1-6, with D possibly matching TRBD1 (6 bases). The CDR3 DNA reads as TGTGCCAGCTCACCACCATCGGGGGCAGGGAAAACCCTCCACTTT. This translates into CASSPPSGAGKTLHF.